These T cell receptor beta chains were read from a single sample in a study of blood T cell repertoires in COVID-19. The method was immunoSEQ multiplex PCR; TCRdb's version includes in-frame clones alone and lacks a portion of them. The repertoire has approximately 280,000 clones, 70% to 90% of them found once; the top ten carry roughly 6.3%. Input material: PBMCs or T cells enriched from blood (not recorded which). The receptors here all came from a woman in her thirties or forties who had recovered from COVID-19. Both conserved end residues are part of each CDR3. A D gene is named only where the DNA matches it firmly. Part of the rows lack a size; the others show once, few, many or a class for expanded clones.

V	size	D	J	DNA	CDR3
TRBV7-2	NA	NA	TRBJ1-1	TGTGCCAGCAGCCAGAGCGTTAACACTGAAGCTTTCTTT	CASSQSVNTEAFF
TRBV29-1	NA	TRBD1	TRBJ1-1	TGCAGCGTGGACAGGGTCGGCACTGAAGCTTTCTTT	CSVDRVGTEAFF
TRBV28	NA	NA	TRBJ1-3	TGTGCCAGCATTCCGGGTCCTGGAAACACCATATATTTT	CASIPGPGNTIYF
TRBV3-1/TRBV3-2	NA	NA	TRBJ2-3	TGTGCCAGCAGCCAAGAGGGAGCGACTGGCACAGATACGCAGTATTTT	CASSQEGATGTDTQYF
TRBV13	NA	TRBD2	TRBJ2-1	TGTGCCAGCAGCCGAGGGACTAGGGATGAGCAGTTCTTC	CASSRGTRDEQFF
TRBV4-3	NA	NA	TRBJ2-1	TGCGCCAGCAGCCCTAGTATTAGTTACAGGGGGGGTGAGCAGTTCTTC	CASSPSISYRGGEQFF
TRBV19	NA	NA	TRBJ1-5	TGTGCCAGTACCGACAGATATCAGCCCCAGCATTTT	CASTDRYQPQHF
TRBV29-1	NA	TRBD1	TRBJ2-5	TGCAGCGTCCTGGGACAGGGAGAGACCCAGTACTTC	CSVLGQGETQYF
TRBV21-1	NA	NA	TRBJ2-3	TGTGCCAGCAGCAAAAGGGGGGGGTACAGGGATACGCAGTATTTT	CASSKRGGYRDTQYF
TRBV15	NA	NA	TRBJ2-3	TGTGCCACCAGCCAGGGGATCACCAGGGATTTT	CATSQGITRDF
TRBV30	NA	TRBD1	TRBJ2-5	TGTGCCTGGAGGGGGGACAGGGGCCAAGAGACCCAGTACTTC	CAWRGDRGQETQYF
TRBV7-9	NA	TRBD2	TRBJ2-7	TGTGCCAGCAGCTTGGGTAGCGGGAGTTACGAGCAGTACTTC	CASSLGSGSYEQYF
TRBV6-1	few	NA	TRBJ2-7	TGTGCCAGCAGTGAAGAAGGGTATCCGGGGTGGTCGTCCTCCTACGAGCAGTACTTC	CASSEEGYPGWSSSYEQYF
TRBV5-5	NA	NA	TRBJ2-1	TGTGCCAGCCTCCCGCGGGGAGTGGTATACAATGAGCAGTTCTTC	CASLPRGVVYNEQFF
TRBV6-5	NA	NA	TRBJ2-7	TGTGCCAGCAGTTACTCGTGGGCCTCCGTCTACGAGCAGTACTTC	CASSYSWASVYEQYF
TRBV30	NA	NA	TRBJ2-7	TGTGCCTGGACTCAGAGCGGCGAGCAGTACTTC	CAWTQSGEQYF
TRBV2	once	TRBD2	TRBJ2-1	TGTGCCATCAGCCAGGGACTAGCCTCGAGGGGTGAGCAGTTCTTC	CAISQGLASRGEQFF
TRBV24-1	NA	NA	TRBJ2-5	TGTGCCACCAGTGATTTTCGAGAGACCCAGTACTTC	CATSDFRETQYF
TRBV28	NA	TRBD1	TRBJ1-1	TGTGCCAGCAGTGCAAGTACAGGGGAAGGGACTGAAGCTTTCTTT	CASSASTGEGTEAFF
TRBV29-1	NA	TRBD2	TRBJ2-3	TGCAGCGTCGCGGGGGGCGGGAGAAGGGATACGCAGTATTTT	CSVAGGGRRDTQYF
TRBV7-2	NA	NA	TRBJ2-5	TGTGCCAGCAGCTTAGGCGCCGGGCAGGGGAAGAAAGAGACCCAGTACTTC	CASSLGAGQGKKETQYF
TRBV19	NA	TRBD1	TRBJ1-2	TGTGCCAGTAGTATCGGGACAGCCTATGGCTACACCTTC	CASSIGTAYGYTF